The clone carrying this T cell receptor beta chain was seen a few times. Its target is not known. This CDR3 is 13 amino acids long. V gave up 4 bases and J gave up 2 bases, with 11 bases separating them. Germline assignment: CDR1 SQVTM and CDR2 ANQGSEA. The sample is drawn from a study of T-cell memory formation after mild COVID-19. General study results and limits: Nothing showed for sure that second-wave clones peaking on day 37 were SARS-CoV-2 specific. Mostly located in CM and EM were contracting CD4+ clones, with contracting CD8+ clones located in EMRA. That cross-reactive memory joined was suggested by some responding clones appearing in pre-infection memory.

TCR alpha and TCR beta cDNA libraries with sample barcodes and UMIs came from 5'RACE using constant-segment primers. From the 5' RACE reads, TCRdb called clonotypes with MiXCR, one entry per CDR3 protein. The table shows 250,000 to 300,000 distinct CDR3 sequences, with about a sixth occurring only once. This receptor was taken from a man aged 18 to 35 who had mild COVID-19 (a few samples of this study predate the infection). Cell type and time point are not known. Sequencing was done on a sample of PBMCs or a T cell subset sorted from them (not recorded which). The rearrangement links TRBV29-1 to TRBJ1-2; possible D gene TRBD1, 5 bases. CDR3 in amino acids: CSVGAGPNYGYTF. DNA of the CDR3: TGCAGCGTTGGGGCAGGGCCCAACTATGGCTACACCTTC.